These 25 T cell receptor beta chains originate from one sample sequenced in a study of blood T cell repertoires in COVID-19. TCRdb keeps only in-frame clones here, not all; method: immunoSEQ multiplex PCR. Of 190,000 or so clones in the sample, about 80% were seen once. The specimen was peripheral blood. The origin of the receptors is a human donor with acute or convalescent COVID-19. The donor label of this sample is uncertain.

This chain joins TRBV28 and TRBJ1-1; a possible D gene is TRBD1 (6 bases). The CDR3 runs to 16 residues. Germline V lookup: CDR1 MDHEN, CDR2 SYDVKM. The ends were cut back, 7 bases at V and 0 bases at J, with 18 bases in the middle. The CDR3 nucleotides are TGTGCCAGCATACTTAGGGCCGGGACAATGAACACTGAAGCTTTCTTT. It is translated as CASILRAGTMNTEAFF.

Here the CDR3 reads CASSWGDGNNSPLHF. The CDR3 nucleotides are TGTGCCAGCAGTTGGGGGGATGGTAATAATTCACCCCTCCACTTT. This chain joins TRBV27 and TRBJ1-6, with D tentatively TRBD1 (5 bases). Germline V gene sequence: CDR1 MNHEY, CDR2 SMNVEV (reference sequence). Deletions cut 4 bases from V and 5 bases from J, with 12 bases between. The CDR3 is 15 amino acids.

This clone appeared many times. The chain links TRBV6-5 to TRBJ1-1, with 7 bases aligning to TRBD1. CDR3 length equals 14 residues. Germline V gene data show CDR1 as MNHEY and CDR2 as SVGAGI. V lost 7 bases to trimming and J lost 2 bases; unmatched junction nucleotides: 7. CDR3 sequence: CASNRDSPNTEAFF. CDR3 in DNA: TGTGCCAGCAATCGGGACAGCCCTAACACTGAAGCTTTCTTT.

V is TRBV19 and J is TRBJ2-4; 7 positions agree with TRBD1. Looked up from germline, CDR1 is LNHDA and CDR2 is SQIVND (reference sequence). The CDR3 covers 14 residues. Losses at the gene ends were 5 bases for V and 5 bases for J; bases not matched to a gene: 6. This CDR3 reads CASSSPDRENIQYF. The CDR3 DNA reads as TGTGCCAGTAGTTCCCCCGACAGGGAAAACATTCAGTACTTC. Based on the CDR3 plus reference TRBV19 and TRBJ2-4, the full variable domain is DGGITQSPKYLFRKEGQNVTLSCEQNLNHDAMYWYRQDPGQGLRLIYYSQIVNDFQKGDIAEGYSVSREKKESFPLTVTSAQKNPTAFYLCASSSPDRENIQYFGAGTRLSVL.

This clone was detected a few times. The rearrangement uses TRBV3-1 (or the pseudogene TRBV3-2) and TRBJ2-1, with D tentatively TRBD2 (5 bases). With 4 bases removed from V and 8 bases from J, the gap between germline ends came to 21 bases. CDR1 and CDR2 from the germline V gene are LGHDT and YNNKEL (reference sequence). The CDR3 extends over 16 amino acids. CDR3 sequence reads: CASSPTQTGVSHEQFF. The CDR3 DNA follows: TGTGCCAGCAGCCCTACGCAGACCGGGGTTTCGCATGAGCAGTTCTTC.

This clone was observed a single time. The V gene is TRBV2, the J gene TRBJ2-7; 10 positions match TRBD2. The J segment lost 3 bases and the V segment lost 5 bases, leaving 1 base of the junction unmatched. The CDR3 contains 13 residues. Germline V lookup: CDR1 SNHLY, CDR2 FYNNEI. The CDR3 DNA reads as TGTGCCAGCAGTAGACTAGCGGGCTACGAGCAGTACTTC. Residues: CASSRLAGYEQYF.

The chain employs TRBV7-2 and TRBJ1-5; D is uncertain. With 3 bases removed from V and 3 bases from J, the gap between germline ends came to 6 bases. The CDR3 has 13 residues. The germline V gene encodes CDR1 SGHTA and CDR2 FQGNSA. The CDR3: CASSFQNNQPQHF. In DNA, the CDR3 is TGTGCCAGCAGCTTCCAGAACAATCAGCCCCAGCATTTT. The entire variable domain, with the rest obtained from reference TRBV7-2 and TRBJ1-5, is as follows: GAGVSQSPSNKVTEKGKDVELRCDPISGHTALYWYRQSLGQGLEFLIYFQGNSAPDKSGLPSDRFSAERTGGSVSTLTIQRTQQEDSAVYLCASSFQNNQPQHFGDGTRLSIL.

This clone came up once. V gene TRBV18 combines with J gene TRBJ2-7, with 16 nucleotides matching TRBD2. From germline, CDR1 is KGHSH and CDR2 LQKENI. The V gene end was trimmed by 6 bases and the J gene end by 7 bases; junction bases not matched to a gene: 9. This CDR3 has 16 amino acids. CDR3 bases: TGTGCCAGCTCCCAAGGGACTAGCGGGAGGGCCGGAGAGCAGTACTTC. It encodes CASSQGTSGRAGEQYF.

This clone was found a few times. The chain couples TRBV19 to TRBJ2-3; 8 bases map to TRBD2. CDR1 and CDR2 (germline): LNHDA, SQIVND (reference sequence). V gave up 6 bases and J gave up 4 bases; unmatched junction bases: 12. This CDR3 region has 16 residues. The CDR3: CASSRPLAGVPDTQYF. CDR3 coding DNA: TGTGCCAGTAGCCGGCCTCTAGCGGGTGTACCAGATACGCAGTATTTT. Using reference TRBV19 and TRBJ2-3 for the parts outside the CDR3, the full variable domain is DGGITQSPKYLFRKEGQNVTLSCEQNLNHDAMYWYRQDPGQGLRLIYYSQIVNDFQKGDIAEGYSVSREKKESFPLTVTSAQKNPTAFYLCASSRPLAGVPDTQYFGPGTRLTVL.

The CDR3 protein is CATIGTARTNEKLFF. Written as DNA, the CDR3 is TGTGCCACCATCGGAACAGCACGCACTAATGAAAAACTGTTTTTT. The chain employs TRBV24-1 and TRBJ1-4; D unclear. Germline loops: CDR1 KGHDR, CDR2 SFDVKD. V was trimmed by 8 bases and J by 2 bases, leaving 14 bases between them. CDR3 length: 15 amino acids.

Of note for this clone: Other DNA sequences of this sample code for an identical CDR3. The chain is built from TRBV5-1 and TRBJ2-1; TRBD2 matches at 13 bases. The germline V gene has CDR1 SGHRS and CDR2 YFSETQ. The CDR3 covers 15 residues. V trimming: 0 bases; J trimming: 6 bases; junction bases outside the gene matches: 0. CDR3 coding DNA: TGCGCCAGCAGCTTGGGACTAGCGGGAGGCAATGAGCAGTTCTTC. Its translation is CASSLGLAGGNEQFF.

V gene TRBV24-1 combines with J gene TRBJ2-2, with 7 bases identical to TRBD1. V was pared by 4 bases and J by 5 bases, with 6 bases of the junction left unmatched. CDR3 size: 15 residues. Germline V gene lookup returns CDR1 KGHDR and CDR2 SFDVKD. CDR3 in amino acids: CATSDPGQTTGELFF. The CDR3 region has the DNA TGTGCCACCAGTGACCCGGGACAGACTACCGGGGAGCTGTTTTTT.

The rearrangement links TRBV27 to TRBJ2-2; 7 nucleotides line up with TRBD1. Trimming cost V 4 bases and J 3 bases; bases outside gene matches: 5. The CDR3 extends over 15 amino acids. Germline loops: CDR1 MNHEY, CDR2 SMNVEV (reference sequence). CDR3 loop: CASSSTGQYTGELFF. The CDR3 region has the DNA TGTGCCAGCAGTTCAACGGGACAGTACACCGGGGAGCTGTTTTTT.

This chain joins TRBV5-1 and TRBJ1-2, with 9 bases that match TRBD1. The CDR3 length is 14 residues. Germline CDR1 is SGHRS and CDR2 is YFSETQ. In DNA, the CDR3 is TGCGCTCCATTTACAGGGGGCGATTGGCGTGGCTACACCTTC. It translates to CAPFTGGDWRGYTF.

The rearrangement links TRBV19 to TRBJ2-7; possibly TRBD1 for D (5 bases). Germline assignment: CDR1 LNHDA and CDR2 SQIVND (reference sequence). Between the trimmed V and J ends, which lost 2 bases and 2 bases, there was a span of 10 bases. CDR3 length: 14 amino acids. The CDR3 DNA follows: TGTGCCAGTAGTATACAGGGTGGCCCCTACGAGCAGTACTTC. Translation gives CASSIQGGPYEQYF.

The genes are TRBV15 and TRBJ1-1; D may be TRBD1 (5 bases). Germline V CDR1 and CDR2: LNHNV, YYDKDF (reference sequence). The CDR3 totals 12 residues. Trimming cost V 0 bases and J 8 bases, with 7 bases left between them. This CDR3 is CATSRDSGEAFF. The CDR3 DNA reads as TGTGCCACCAGCAGAGATTCAGGGGAAGCTTTCTTT.

A note on this clone: A much larger clone lies one base from this, so it may be a read error. In DNA, the CDR3 is TGTGCCAGCAGTGGGGGGCAGGGGGGAGCACCCCTCCACTTT. Translation: CASSGGQGGAPLHF. The rearrangement uses TRBV2 and TRBJ1-6, with 7 bases aligning to TRBD1. The ends lost 4 bases at V and 11 bases at J; junction bases unmatched: 8. There are 14 residues in the CDR3. Germline CDR1 and CDR2: SNHLY and FYNNEI.

The chain employs TRBV10-3 and TRBJ2-3; 7 bases are a match to TRBD2. Germline V gene lookup returns CDR1 ENHRY and CDR2 SYGVKD. This CDR3 region has 14 residues. The ends lost 3 bases at V and 1 base at J; junction bases unmatched: 1. In DNA form, the CDR3 reads TGTGCCATCAGTGACCTAGCGGGCACAGATACGCAGTATTTT. This translates into CAISDLAGTDTQYF.

The chain carries TRBV7-2 and TRBJ1-1; TRBD1 agrees at 10 bases. J was trimmed by 4 bases and V by 5 bases; bases with no gene match: 7. Germline assignment: CDR1 SGHTA and CDR2 FQGNSA. The CDR3 is 15 amino acids. The DNA of the CDR3 is TGTGCCAGCAGCCCTAGACAGGGGGCGTCCACTGAAGCTTTCTTT. Its protein is CASSPRQGASTEAFF.

The chain recombines TRBV6-4 with TRBJ2-1; TRBD2 matches at 7 bases. This CDR3 is built from 16 residues. V lost 0 bases to trimming and J lost 4 bases; unmatched junction nucleotides: 6. CDR1 and CDR2 from the germline V gene are MRHNA and SNTAGT. The CDR3 nucleotides read TGTGCCAGCAGTGACTCGACCGGGGAGGGTTACAATGAGCAGTTCTTC. Its translation: CASSDSTGEGYNEQFF.

The rearrangement joins TRBV28 to TRBJ2-1, with TRBD2 matching over 12 bases. This CDR3 comprises 18 residues. The germline V gene has CDR1 MDHEN and CDR2 SYDVKM. Trimming at V came to 2 bases and at J to 7 bases, leaving 12 bases not matched to a gene. Here the CDR3 DNA reads TGTGCCAGCAGTTTACTCCTACGGACTAGCGGGAACGATAATGAGCAGTTCTTC. Amino acid sequence: CASSLLLRTSGNDNEQFF.

This clone came up once. The CDR3 loop is CASSTGSRGGRTQYF. The CDR3 DNA is TGTGCCAGCAGCACCGGCTCGCGGGGCGGGCGTACGCAGTATTTT. The J gene is TRBJ2-3, the V gene TRBV9; TRBD2 might be the D (6 bases). This CDR3 region has 15 residues. Germline CDR1 is SGDLS and CDR2 is YYNGEE. Deletions cut 4 bases from V and 8 bases from J, with 20 bases between.

The chain uses TRBV5-1 and TRBJ1-5, with 7 nucleotides matching TRBD1. This CDR3 is 15 amino acids long. Germline CDR1 reads SGHRS; CDR2 reads YFSETQ. With 1 base clipped from V and 7 bases from J, the junction kept 8 bases outside the gene matches. CDR3 amino acids: CASSLLGGKAQPQHF. Written as DNA, the CDR3 is TGCGCCAGCAGCTTGTTAGGGGGCAAGGCCCAGCCCCAGCATTTT.

The chain couples TRBV7-8 to TRBJ1-2, with 7 bases identical to TRBD1. J lost 2 bases, V lost 5 bases, and 8 bases had no gene match. The germline CDR1 and CDR2 sequences are SGHVS and FQNEAQ. The CDR3 runs 15 residues. The CDR3 nucleotides are TGTGCCAGCAGCATACAGGGGATGGGGAACTATGGCTACACCTTC. This codes for CASSIQGMGNYGYTF.

The chain recombines TRBV9 with TRBJ1-1; the match to TRBD1 covers 7 bases. With 3 bases clipped from V and 3 bases from J, the junction kept 5 bases outside the gene matches. Germline V gene data show CDR1 as SGDLS and CDR2 as YYNGEE. There are 14 residues in the CDR3. The DNA of the CDR3 is TGTGCCAGCAGCGCTACAGGGGCGGACACTGAAGCTTTCTTT. It encodes CASSATGADTEAFF.